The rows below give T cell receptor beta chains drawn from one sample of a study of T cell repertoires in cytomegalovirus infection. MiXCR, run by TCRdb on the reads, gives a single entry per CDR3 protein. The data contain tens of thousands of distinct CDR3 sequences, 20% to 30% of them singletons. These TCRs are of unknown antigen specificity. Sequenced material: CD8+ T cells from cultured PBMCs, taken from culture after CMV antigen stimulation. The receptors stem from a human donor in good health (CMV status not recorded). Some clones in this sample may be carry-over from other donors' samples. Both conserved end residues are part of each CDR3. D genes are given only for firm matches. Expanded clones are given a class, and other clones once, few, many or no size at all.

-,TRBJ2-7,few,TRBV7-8,CASSPLRGGGYEQYF,TGTGCCAGCAGCCCCCTGAGGGGGGGGGGTTACGAGCAGTACTTC
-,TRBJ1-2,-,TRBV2,CASITTKANYGYTF,TGTGCCAGCATTACTACTAAAGCTAACTATGGCTACACCTTC
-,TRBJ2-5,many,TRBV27,CASSLIGRQETQYF,TGTGCCAGCAGTTTGATAGGGAGACAAGAGACCCAGTACTTC
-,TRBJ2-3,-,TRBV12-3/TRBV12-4,CASSPQGDTQYF,TGTGCCAGCAGCCCCCAGGGAGATACGCAGTATTTT
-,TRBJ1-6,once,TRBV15,CATSREYRDSPLHF,TGTGCCACCAGCAGAGAATACAGGGATTCACCCCTCCACTTT
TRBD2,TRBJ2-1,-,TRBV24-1,CATSDPTSGGVNEQFF,TGTGCCACCAGTGATCCGACTAGTGGGGGGGTCAATGAGCAGTTCTTC
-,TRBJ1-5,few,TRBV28,CASSLLQDNQPQHF,TGTGCCAGCAGTTTGTTGCAGGACAATCAGCCCCAGCATTTT
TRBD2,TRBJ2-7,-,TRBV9,CASSKGGGAPYEQYF,TGTGCCAGCAGCAAGGGCGGGGGGGCCCCCTACGAGCAGTACTTC
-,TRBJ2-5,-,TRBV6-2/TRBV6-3,CASSYERETQYF,TGTGCCAGCAGTTACGAGCGGGAGACCCAGTACTTC
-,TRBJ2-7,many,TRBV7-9,CASSLPAEGYEQYF,TGTGCCAGCAGCTTACCGGCGGAGGGTTACGAGCAGTACTTC
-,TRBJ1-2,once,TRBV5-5,CASSLGGGYGYTF,TGTGCCAGCAGCTTGGGAGGGGGTTACGGCTACACCTTC
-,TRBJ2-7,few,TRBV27,CASSPGAGILQQYF,TGTGCCAGCTCCCCGGGGGCGGGGATACTCCAGCAGTACTTC
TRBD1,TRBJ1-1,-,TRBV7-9,CASSYDRVTFF,TGTGCCAGCAGCTACGACAGGGTAACTTTCTTT
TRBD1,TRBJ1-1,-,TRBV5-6,CASSAGTGGAFF,TGTGCCAGCAGCGCCGGGACAGGGGGAGCTTTCTTT
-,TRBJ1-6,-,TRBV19,CASSMLDSPLHF,TGTGCCAGTAGTATGTTGGATTCACCCCTCCACTTT
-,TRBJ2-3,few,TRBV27,CASSWIFTDTQYF,TGTGCCAGCAGTTGGATCTTCACAGATACGCAGTATTTT
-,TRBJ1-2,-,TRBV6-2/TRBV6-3,CASSYRSSFVYGYTF,TGTGCCAGCAGTTACCGGTCCTCGTTTGTGTATGGCTACACCTTC
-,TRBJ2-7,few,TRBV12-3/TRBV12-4,CASSSGPIFPYEQYF,TGTGCCAGCAGTTCCGGACCTATCTTCCCCTACGAGCAGTACTTC
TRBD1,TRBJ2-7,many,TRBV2,CARRDRGISYEQYF,TGTGCCAGAAGGGACAGGGGAATCTCCTACGAGCAGTACTTC
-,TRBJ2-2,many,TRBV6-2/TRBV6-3,CASSYGGSTGELFF,TGTGCCAGCAGTTACGGGGGGTCCACCGGGGAGCTGTTTTTT
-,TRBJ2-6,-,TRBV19,CASSIGEGSGANVLTF,TGTGCCAGTAGTATAGGTGAAGGCTCTGGGGCCAACGTCCTGACTTTC
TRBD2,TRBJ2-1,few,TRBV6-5,CASSYNPSGSRDEQFF,TGTGCCAGCAGTTACAACCCTAGCGGGAGTCGGGATGAGCAGTTCTTC
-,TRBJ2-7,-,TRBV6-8,CASSYGRTYEQYF,TGTGCCAGCAGTTACGGCAGAACCTACGAGCAGTACTTC
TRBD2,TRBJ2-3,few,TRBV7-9,CASSLKRENSDTQYF,TGTGCCAGCAGCTTGAAGCGGGAGAACTCAGATACGCAGTATTTT
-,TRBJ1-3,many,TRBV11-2,CASSLNPRQSGNTIYF,TGTGCCAGCAGCTTAAACCCTCGGCAGTCTGGAAACACCATATATTTT
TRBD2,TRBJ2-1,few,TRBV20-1,CSASTGTSGRATYNEQFF,TGCAGTGCTAGTACCGGGACTAGCGGGAGGGCCACGTACAATGAGCAGTTCTTC
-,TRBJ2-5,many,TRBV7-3,CASSLTPSVQETQYF,TGTGCCAGCAGCTTAACCCCGTCCGTGCAAGAGACCCAGTACTTC
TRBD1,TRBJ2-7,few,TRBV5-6,CASSLETGGAYEQYF,TGTGCCAGCAGCTTGGAGACAGGGGGCGCCTACGAGCAGTACTTC
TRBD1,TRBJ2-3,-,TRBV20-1,CSARGQGAVADTQYF,TGCAGTGCTAGAGGACAGGGGGCTGTCGCAGATACGCAGTATTTT
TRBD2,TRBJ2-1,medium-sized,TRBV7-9,CASSDNILTSGSGNEQFF,TGTGCCAGCAGCGATAATATATTAACTAGCGGGTCCGGTAATGAGCAGTTCTTC
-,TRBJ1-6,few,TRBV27,CASSLTEGLNSPLHF,TGTGCCAGCAGTTTAACAGAGGGGTTGAATTCACCCCTCCACTTT
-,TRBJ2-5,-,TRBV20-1,CSASGNQETQYF,TGCAGTGCTAGCGGGAACCAAGAGACCCAGTACTTC
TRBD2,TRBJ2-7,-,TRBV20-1,CSARDPDSGNGNEQYF,TGCAGTGCTAGAGATCCGGATAGCGGGAACGGGAACGAGCAGTACTTC
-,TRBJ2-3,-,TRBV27,CASSFPTSDTQYF,TGTGCCAGCAGTTTCCCGACTTCCGATACGCAGTATTTT
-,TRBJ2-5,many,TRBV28,CASSYRQLQETQYF,TGTGCCAGCAGCTATCGACAGCTCCAAGAGACCCAGTACTTC
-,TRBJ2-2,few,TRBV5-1,CASSLEQNTGELFF,TGCGCCAGCAGCTTGGAACAGAACACCGGGGAGCTGTTTTTT
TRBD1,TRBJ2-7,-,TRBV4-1,CASSQDQDRGSYEQYF,TGCGCCAGCAGCCAAGATCAGGACAGGGGGTCCTACGAGCAGTACTTC
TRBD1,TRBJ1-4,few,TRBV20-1,CSAIIPGQGWDNEKLFF,TGCAGTGCCATCATCCCGGGACAGGGTTGGGATAATGAAAAACTGTTTTTT
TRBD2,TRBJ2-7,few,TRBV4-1,CASSQGLAGDYEQYF,TGCGCCAGCAGCCAAGGTCTAGCGGGCGACTACGAGCAGTACTTC
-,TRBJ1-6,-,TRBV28,CASSLAGSYNSPLHF,TGTGCCAGCAGTTTAGCCGGGTCCTATAATTCACCCCTCCACTTT
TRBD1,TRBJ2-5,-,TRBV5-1,CASSLWDRQETQYF,TGCGCCAGCAGCTTGTGGGACAGGCAAGAGACCCAGTACTTC
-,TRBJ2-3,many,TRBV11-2,CASSPGTDTQYF,TGTGCCAGCAGCCCCGGGACAGATACGCAGTATTTT
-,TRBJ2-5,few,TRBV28,CASSNLRADEETQYF,TGTGCCAGCAGTAACCTTAGGGCTGACGAGGAGACCCAGTACTTC
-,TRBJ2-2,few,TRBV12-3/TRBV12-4,CASSLEGVNTGELFF,TGTGCCAGCAGTTTAGAGGGGGTGAACACCGGGGAGCTGTTTTTT
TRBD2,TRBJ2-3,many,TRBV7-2,CASRRGTSRADTQYF,TGTGCCAGCAGACGTGGGACTAGCCGCGCAGATACGCAGTATTTT
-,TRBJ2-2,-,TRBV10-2,CASRAKRAGELFF,TGCGCCAGCCGAGCCAAGCGTGCCGGGGAGCTGTTTTTT
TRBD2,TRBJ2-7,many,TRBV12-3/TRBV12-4,CASSLAGPFTYEQYF,TGTGCCAGCAGTCTAGCGGGGCCCTTTACCTACGAGCAGTACTTC
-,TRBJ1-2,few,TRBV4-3,CASSQDLGGAYGYTF,TGCGCCAGCAGCCAAGATCTTGGAGGGGCCTATGGCTACACCTTC
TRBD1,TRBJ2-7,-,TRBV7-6,CASSGQGTTYEQYF,TGTGCCAGCAGTGGACAGGGGACAACCTACGAGCAGTACTTC
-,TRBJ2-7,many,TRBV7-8,CASSSLGGETYEQYF,TGTGCCAGCAGCTCCCTTGGGGGAGAGACCTACGAGCAGTACTTC
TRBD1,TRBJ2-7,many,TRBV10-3,CAISEGQGAYEQYF,TGTGCCATCAGTGAGGGACAGGGGGCATACGAGCAGTACTTC
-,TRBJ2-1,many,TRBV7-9,CASSPSESSYNEQFF,TGTGCCAGCAGCCCTAGCGAGAGCTCCTACAATGAGCAGTTCTTC
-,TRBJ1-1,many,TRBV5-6,CASSFGGGTEAFF,TGTGCCAGCAGCTTCGGTGGAGGCACTGAAGCTTTCTTT
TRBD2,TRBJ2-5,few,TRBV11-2,CASSLGLLAGYQETQYF,TGTGCCAGCAGCTTGGGTCTGCTAGCGGGGTACCAAGAGACCCAGTACTTC
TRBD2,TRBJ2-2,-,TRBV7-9,CASSQRAGGAGTGELFF,TGTGCCAGCAGTCAAAGGGCGGGGGGCGCCGGCACCGGGGAGCTGTTTTTT
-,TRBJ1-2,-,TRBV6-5,CASSYSPGHYGYTF,TGTGCCAGCAGTTACTCGCCAGGGCACTATGGCTACACCTTC
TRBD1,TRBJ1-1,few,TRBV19,CASTMTGGNTEAFF,TGTGCCAGTACGATGACAGGGGGAAACACTGAAGCTTTCTTT
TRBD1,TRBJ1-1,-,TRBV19,CASSRDRGLVTEAFF,TGTGCCAGTAGTAGGGACAGGGGGCTTGTCACTGAAGCTTTCTTT
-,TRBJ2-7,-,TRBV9,CASSVEEDEQYF,TGTGCCAGCAGCGTAGAGGAAGACGAGCAGTACTTC
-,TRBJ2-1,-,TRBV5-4,CASSFAGPSYNEQFF,TGTGCCAGCAGCTTCGCCGGGCCATCCTACAATGAGCAGTTCTTC